This section outlines one TCR beta chain sequence together with its context. Its antigen is still unknown. The sample is drawn from a study of CD8+ T cells in alopecia areata. The overall study: Treatment of the treated patients consisted of oral tofacitinib, 5 to 10 mg twice daily.

The study, taken as a whole, reports: Lesional scalp displayed greater clonality than normal scalp, most notably in alopecia totalis/universalis.

Trimming left V 4 bases short and J 3 bases short, with 16 bases between. Germline CDR1 and CDR2: SGDLS and YYNGEE. The CDR3 runs to 15 residues. RNA was extracted and reverse transcribed into cDNA as the sequencing template. This table comes from immunoSEQ multiplex PCR, and its TCRdb copy is limited to in-frame clones, with some not included. The table includes about 150,000 clones, roughly 61% detected once. Peripheral blood and lesional scalp punch biopsies were taken from alopecia areata patients. The sorting of PBMCs gave CD4+ and CD8+ T cells. The source material was CD4+ T cells sorted from blood, sampled at week 0. The V and J genes are TRBV9 and TRBJ1-1, with D possibly being TRBD1 (6 bases). This receptor was taken from a human donor with alopecia areata. CDR3 region: CASSNTGQSDTEAFF. DNA of the CDR3: TGTGCCAGCAGCAATACAGGGCAGAGCGACACTGAAGCTTTCTTT.